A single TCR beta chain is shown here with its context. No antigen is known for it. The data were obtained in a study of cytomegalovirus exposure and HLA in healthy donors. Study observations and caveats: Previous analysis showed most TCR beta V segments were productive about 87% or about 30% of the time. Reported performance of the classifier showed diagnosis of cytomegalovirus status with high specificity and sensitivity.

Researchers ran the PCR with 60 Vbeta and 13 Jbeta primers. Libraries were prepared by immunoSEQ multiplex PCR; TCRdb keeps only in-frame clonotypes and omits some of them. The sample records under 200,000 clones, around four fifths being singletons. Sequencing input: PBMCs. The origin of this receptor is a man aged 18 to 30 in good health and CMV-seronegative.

CDR3: CASSRQDGDRPHEQFF. CDR3 DNA: TGCGCCAGCAGCCGGCAAGATGGGGACAGGCCCCATGAGCAGTTCTTC. The chain uses TRBV4-1 and TRBJ2-1; 8 bases are a match to TRBD1. The CDR3 consists of 16 residues. Losses at the gene ends were 4 bases for V and 8 bases for J; bases not matched to a gene: 13. The germline V gene has CDR1 MGHRA and CDR2 YSYEKL.